This TCR beta chain appears in the sequencing data of a study of T-cell reconstitution after alpha-beta-depleted transplantation in children (dated by TCRdb to the mid-2010s). Broadly, across the study: Using TCR repertoire profiling, the study followed T-cell immune reconstitution in a quantitative way in children after TCRalphabeta/CD19-depleted allogeneic hematopoietic cell transplantation. The study at large found these results: About two months after transplant, the apparently early recovery of alphabetaT-cell counts reportedly depended on just several hundred clones that had expanded rapidly and came from non-depleted graft cells. The frequencies of hyperexpanded clones fell over the following months, and after one year, T-cell counts and TCRbeta diversity were mostly attributed to newly produced T cells. In some patients, the high TCRbeta diversity seen at day 60 was put down to recipient T cells and intrathymic progenitors that had survived conditioning.

Its CDR3 holds 14 amino acids, cysteine through phenylalanine. Kept here is only the CDR3 DNA, which spans 42 bases and is read in frame from base 1. The germline ends are 13 bases apart after V is trimmed by 5 bases and J by 3 bases. Sequences MDHEN (CDR1) and SYDVKM (CDR2) are obtained from the germline V gene. The library relied on PCR. Sequencing instrument: Illumina HiSeq 2500. To normalize quantification of the TCRbeta repertoire, the TCR libraries were built with molecular barcoding that relied on unique molecular identifiers. TCRdb handled the public reads itself, with Q25 trimming in fastp and clone calling in MiXCR, and kept productive beta chains. A single entry per CDR3 protein holds the most common genes and DNA from its merged rows. This sample is represented by around 140,000 distinct CDR3 sequences; roughly 8.8% of them were singletons. The ten largest clones represent approximately 18% of the sample.

The sample's treatment or condition label, in plain terms: allogeneic hematopoietic cell transplantation with graft depleted of TCRalphabeta T cells and CD19 B cells. The transplant recipients were children given TCRalphabeta/CD19-depleted allogeneic hematopoietic cell grafts. This clonotype appeared many times. Its recognized antigen is unknown. No base-level quality is on record; no much larger clone is a single base apart. The sequence links TRBV28 to TRBJ1-1, with no confident D gene call. Sequenced material: PBMCs, mostly from graft donor cells, taken 180 days after TCRalphabeta/CD19-depleted stem cell transplant. The origin of this receptor is a female patient aged 2-9 years who had a stem cell transplant for congenital amegakaryocytic thrombocytopenia, so the T cells may come from the graft donor. For the CDR3, the sequence is CASSLAHRDTEAFF. At the DNA level, the sequence is TGTGCCAGCAGTCTAGCCCACAGAGACACTGAAGCTTTCTTT.